This T cell receptor (beta chain) is from a study of patients and donors after allogeneic stem cell transplantation. Via MiXCR, TCRdb re-called the RT-PCR reads, giving one row per CDR3 protein. Found here are fewer than 500,000 distinct CDR3 sequences, around 15% of them singletons; the top ten hold about 7%. V lost 3 bases and J 4 bases, leaving 18 bases between the germline ends. The CDR3 contains 15 residues. CDR1 and CDR2 from the germline V gene are DFQATT and SNEGSKA (reference sequence). This clonotype was counted a single time. The TCR comes from a human donor who was either an allogeneic HSCT recipient or a stem cell or donor lymphocyte infusion donor (not recorded which). It is not recorded whose cells these are; they may come from a transplant donor. The specimen was blood, either unsorted or a sorted T cell fraction (not recorded which). The chain couples TRBV20-1 to TRBJ2-5; D is unresolved. CDR3 region: CSARPGRQAPETQYF. In DNA, the CDR3 is TGCAGTGCTAGGCCGGGCCGCCAAGCCCCAGAGACCCAGTACTTC.